The present TCR beta chain was sequenced within a study of T-cell memory formation after mild COVID-19. Overall study findings and caveats: Pre-infection memory showed some responding clones, and this suggested that cross-reactive memory joined.

TCR alpha and TCR beta cDNA libraries carrying sample barcodes and UMIs came from 5'RACE with constant-segment primers. TCRdb re-analysed the 5' RACE reads in MiXCR, keeping a single row per CDR3 protein. The sample includes about 13,000 distinct CDR3 sequences, about 17% seen only once; the top ten take around 53%. The germline CDR1 and CDR2 sequences are LGHNT and FRNRAP. The CDR3 totals 17 residues. Trimming cost V 6 bases and J 4 bases, with 22 bases left between them. Comments on this clonotype: The antigen remains unidentified.

The receptor's source is a man younger than 30 who had mild COVID-19 (a few samples of this study predate the infection). Cell type and time point are not known. The source material was PBMCs or a T cell subset sorted from them (not recorded which). This chain uses TRBV12-5 with TRBJ1-5, with D hard to call. The CDR3 bases are TGTGCTAGTGGAAGATCAAAAAGTCTATTCCGAAATCAGCCCCAGCATTTT. This gives the protein CASGRSKSLFRNQPQHF.